Presented here are 25 T cell receptor beta chains from one specimen sequenced in a study of T cells in women clearing cervical HPV infection. TCRdb's copy holds only in-frame clones and misses some; the assay was immunoSEQ multiplex PCR. This listing includes tens of thousands of clones. Sequenced sample: blood buffy coat. Receptors were obtained from a woman between 18 and 75 years old with a cervical HPV16 infection that either progressed to CIN3+ or cleared (not recorded which).

To note about this clone: Read coverage stops 3 residues before the CDR3 terminus; the germline J gene supplies the remainder. V usage is TRBV5-1 and J usage is TRBJ2-4; weak D call: TRBD1 (5 bases). Germline V gene lookup returns CDR1 SGHRS and CDR2 YFSETQ. The CDR3 extends over 13 amino acids. The CDR3 DNA, read in part, is TGCGCCAGCAGCTTGACGGGCGATAGGGGT. Translating it yields CASSLTGDRG. The whole CDR3 protein is CASSLTGDRGQYF.

A remark on this clone: At one end the junction does not follow the germline gene, possibly because of a read error. The covered CDR3 bases are TGTGCCAGCAGTGGGGGGGGGCCCGCAGAGACG. As protein: CASSGGGPAET. The whole CDR3 reads CASSGGGPAETQYF. V usage is TRBV6-1 and J usage is TRBJ2-3; the D gene is possibly TRBD2 (7 bases). The read halts 3 residues ahead of the CDR3 end, with the missing end drawn from the germline J gene. CDR3 length: 14 residues. Per germline, CDR1 MNHNS and CDR2 SASEGT.

Details on this clone: The read gets to within 3 residues of the CDR3 end, and the germline J gene fills in the rest. The gene calls are TRBV5-1 and TRBJ2-6; D remains unclear. Germline assignment: CDR1 SGHRS and CDR2 YFSETQ. Trimming left V 2 bases short and J 0 bases short, with 9 bases between. This CDR3 has 16 residues. The CDR3 spells CASSLDGSSGANVLTF. The part of the CDR3 DNA that was read is TGCGCCAGCAGCTTAGATGGTAGCTCTGGGGCCAACGTC.

Notes on this clone: The sequenced fragment ends 3 residues before the CDR3 boundary, so the rest is inferred from the germline J gene. The V and J genes are TRBV6-2 or TRBV6-3 and TRBJ2-2; D is ambiguous. There are 14 residues in the CDR3. Between the trimmed V and J ends, which lost 2 bases and 5 bases, there was a span of 9 bases. Germline CDR1 is MNHEY and CDR2 is SVGEGT. The DNA read from the CDR3 is TGTGCCAGCAGTTACCGAACAGAGACCGGGGAG. It yields the protein CASSYRTETGE. The complete CDR3 protein is CASSYRTETGELFF.

On this clone itself: The read stops 3 residues short of the end of the CDR3; the missing end is completed from the germline J gene. This chain connects TRBV11-3 to TRBJ2-7; possibly TRBD1 for D (6 bases). The V end was cut by 3 bases, the J end by 5 bases, with 11 bases between. The germline V gene has CDR1 SGHNT and CDR2 YENEEA. This CDR3 has 13 residues. Partial CDR3 DNA: TGTGCCAGCAGCTTGGAAACAGGGCACGAG. This sequence encodes CASSLETGHE. The complete CDR3 sequence is CASSLETGHEQYF.

This CDR3 is CASSYSGQGTGSYGYTF. CDR3 bases read: TGTGCCAGCAGTTACTCGGGACAGGGGACCGGGAGCTATGGC. This chain joins TRBV6-2 or TRBV6-3 and TRBJ1-2, with 10 nucleotides matching TRBD1. The read halts 3 residues ahead of the CDR3 end, with the missing end drawn from the germline J gene. The CDR3 contains 17 residues. Germline trimming cut 0 bases from V and 4 bases from J; bases unmatched to any gene: 8. Germline CDR1 and CDR2: MNHEY and SVGEGT.

Points on this clone: The CDR3 end falls 3 residues outside the read, so it is completed with the germline J gene. In the same sample, other DNA sequences code for this CDR3. The J gene is TRBJ1-6, the V gene TRBV6-1; D is possibly TRBD1 (5 bases). The CDR3 covers 14 residues. Deletions cut 1 base from V and 7 bases from J, with 8 bases between. In germline, CDR1 is MNHNS, CDR2 SASEGT. CDR3: CASSEGQGNSPLHF. CDR3 DNA, as far as it was read: TGTGCCAGCAGTGAAGGGCAGGGAAATTCACCC.

Concerning this clone itself: The read terminates 3 residues before the CDR3 end, so the remaining end is supplied by the germline J gene. The chain employs TRBV7-2 and TRBJ1-1; maybe TRBD1 (5 bases). The CDR3 is 15 amino acids. CDR1 and CDR2 from the germline V gene are SGHTA and FQGNSA. Trimming removed 1 base at V and 5 bases at J, with 14 bases between. The DNA read from the CDR3 is TGTGCCAGCAGCTTAGGGGGCAGAGGGTGGACTGAA. Residues: CASSLGGRGWTE. The whole CDR3 region reads CASSLGGRGWTEAFF.

Concerning this clone itself: With the read ending 3 residues before the CDR3 end, the germline J gene is used to fill in that end. The chain is built from TRBV6-2 or TRBV6-3 and TRBJ1-1; no clear D. Germline CDR1 MNHEY, CDR2 SVGEGT. This CDR3 comprises 13 residues. Deletions cut 7 bases from V and 1 base from J, with 10 bases between. The CDR3 DNA, read in part, is TGTGCCAGCACCCCTTCAGGGAACACTGAA. Its translation is CASTPSGNTE. The CDR3 reads in full as CASTPSGNTEAFF.

For this clone: The sequenced fragment ends 3 residues before the CDR3 boundary, so the rest is inferred from the germline J gene. The J gene is TRBJ2-7, the V gene TRBV5-1, with D possibly TRBD1 on 6 matching bases. From germline, CDR1 is SGHRS and CDR2 YFSETQ. The CDR3 loop spans 14 amino acids. Between the trimmed V and J ends, which lost 0 bases and 5 bases, there was a span of 12 bases. The CDR3 bases that were read are TGCGCCAGCAGCTTGGTTCAGGGGAGAGACGAG. Encoded protein: CASSLVQGRDE. The CDR3 in full is CASSLVQGRDEQYF.

As to this clone: The read is 3 residues too short to cover the CDR3 end, so that end is filled in from the germline J gene. The chain links TRBV20-1 to TRBJ2-1; possible D gene TRBD1, 6 bases. The CDR3 runs to 15 residues. V was shortened by 2 bases and J by 1 base, with 12 bases between the two germline ends. The germline gives CDR1 DFQATT, CDR2 SNEGSKA (reference sequence). CDR3 region: CSARQGFASYNEQFF. CDR3 DNA (partial): TGCAGTGCTAGACAGGGGTTTGCTTCCTACAATGAG.

Comments on this clone: The observed sequence ends 3 residues before the CDR3 terminus, with the missing tail filled in from the germline J gene. The gene calls are TRBV30 and TRBJ2-3, with a possible D match to TRBD1 (6 bases). Trimming cost V 5 bases and J 1 base, with 13 bases left between them. The CDR3 length is 14 residues. Germline lookup yields CDR1 GTSNPN and CDR2 SVGIG (reference sequence). CDR3 bases read: TGTGCCTGGGCAGGGGCAGGACGCACAGATACG. Its translation: CAWAGAGRTDT. The full CDR3 protein reads CAWAGAGRTDTQYF.

Remarks on this clone: The DNA ends 3 residues before the CDR3 does, and the rest of the CDR3 is filled in from the germline J gene. This chain links TRBV5-1 with TRBJ1-2, with TRBD1 identical over 7 bases. Germline V gene lookup returns CDR1 SGHRS and CDR2 YFSETQ. The CDR3 covers 15 residues. Unmatched junction bases numbered 4, after V lost 0 bases and J lost 2 bases. The CDR3 DNA, read in part, is TGCGCCAGCAGCTTGGTATTGGGACAGAACTATGGC. As protein: CASSLVLGQNYG. The full CDR3 is CASSLVLGQNYGYTF.

About this clone: Germline is not matched at one junction end, which may reflect a read error. The sequence runs out 3 residues before the end of the CDR3; the remainder is reconstructed from the germline J gene. Other DNA sequences of this sample code for an identical CDR3. The J gene is TRBJ1-3, the V gene TRBV30, with D uncertain. CDR3 length equals 16 residues. CDR1 and CDR2 from the germline V gene are GTSNPN and SVGIG (reference sequence). CDR3 region: CACATSGYSTGNTIYF. The CDR3 bases that were read are TGTGCCTGTGCGACCTCGGGTTACTCGACTGGAAACACT.

Regarding this clone: With the read ending 3 residues before the CDR3 end, the germline J gene is used to fill in that end. The J gene is TRBJ1-2, the V gene TRBV20-1; 7 bases line up with TRBD1. In germline, CDR1 is DFQATT, CDR2 SNEGSKA (reference sequence). This CDR3 is 12 amino acids long. With 3 bases clipped from V and 5 bases from J, the junction kept 3 bases outside the gene matches. The sequenced CDR3 bases are TGCAGTGCTAGCAGGGGGTCATATGGC. Translating it yields CSASRGSYG. In full, the CDR3 reads CSASRGSYGYTF.

About this clone: The read terminates 3 residues before the CDR3 end, so the remaining end is supplied by the germline J gene. The chain employs TRBV5-6 and TRBJ2-2; weak D call: TRBD1 (5 bases). CDR3 size: 14 residues. The germline V gene encodes CDR1 SGHDT and CDR2 YYEEEE. The DNA read from the CDR3 is TGTGCCAGCACCCCTTTTTCTGGGGCCAACGTG. Amino acid sequence: CASTPFSGANV. The full CDR3 sequence reads CASTPFSGANVLFF.

In regard to this clone: From the germline J gene comes the end of the CDR3, since the read stops 3 residues before it. V and J are TRBV30 and TRBJ1-5; 9 nucleotides match TRBD1. V dropped 2 bases and J dropped 6; count of bases not matched to a gene: 5. The CDR3 extends over 14 amino acids. Germline CDR1 and CDR2: GTSNPN and SVGIG (reference sequence). CDR3 loop: CAWSPTGGFQPQHF. The part of the CDR3 DNA that was read is TGTGCCTGGAGTCCTACAGGGGGCTTTCAGCCC.

CDR3 sequence: CASSPDRASYSPLHF. The CDR3 DNA, read in part, is TGTGCCAGCAGCCCGGACAGGGCCTCATATTCACCC. The V and J genes are TRBV5-6 and TRBJ1-6; TRBD1 matches 8 bases. The read ends 3 residues shy of where the CDR3 ends; the end is completed using the germline J gene. CDR1 SGHDT and CDR2 YYEEEE come from the germline V gene. The CDR3 loop spans 15 amino acids. The junction had 8 bases not matched to a gene; V was cut back by 4 bases and J by 8 bases.

Judged by frequency, this clone is medium-sized. Sequencing ends 3 residues short of the CDR3 end; the germline J gene provides the rest. The chain recombines TRBV6-2 or TRBV6-3 with TRBJ2-2; no clear D gene. In germline, CDR1 is MNHEY, CDR2 SVGEGT. The ends were cut back, 2 bases at V and 3 bases at J, with 4 bases in the middle. The CDR3 loop spans 13 amino acids. The CDR3 DNA, read in part, is TGTGCCAGCAGTTACAGGGACACCGGGGAG. Protein sequence: CASSYRDTGE. The complete CDR3 reads CASSYRDTGELFF.

With respect to this clone: The CDR3 goes on 3 residues after the read ends, and that part is filled in from the germline J gene. This chain uses TRBV5-1 with TRBJ2-2; weak D call: TRBD1 (6 bases). The CDR3 totals 16 residues. The V end was cut by 1 base, the J end by 4 bases, with 14 bases between. The germline gives CDR1 SGHRS, CDR2 YFSETQ. The CDR3 sequence is CASSLTGKGGTGELFF. The DNA read from the CDR3 is TGCGCCAGCAGCTTGACCGGAAAAGGGGGCACCGGGGAG.

On this clone itself: The read gets to within 3 residues of the CDR3 end, and the germline J gene fills in the rest. The rearrangement joins TRBV20-1 to TRBJ1-2; D gene uncertain. The CDR3 is 14 residues long. The V end was cut by 4 bases, the J end by 6 bases, with 18 bases between. CDR1 DFQATT and CDR2 SNEGSKA come from the germline V gene (reference sequence). CDR3 residues: CSAKLGEGANGYTF. CDR3 DNA, as far as it was read: TGCAGTGCTAAGCTCGGGGAGGGAGCAAATGGC.

In regard to this clone: The read ends 3 residues early relative to the CDR3; the germline J gene fills the gap. The chain is built from TRBV10-3 and TRBJ1-3; D is perhaps TRBD1 (6 bases). Trimming took 3 bases from V and 0 from J, leaving 12 bases between them. Germline V gene lookup returns CDR1 ENHRY and CDR2 SYGVKD. This CDR3 has 16 amino acids. The covered CDR3 bases are TGTGCCATCAGTGATGGGACAAGGGGCTCTGGAAACACC. Amino acid sequence: CAISDGTRGSGNT. In full, the CDR3 reads CAISDGTRGSGNTIYF.

A remark on this clone: The CDR3 end lies 3 residues beyond the end of the read and is filled in from the germline J gene. V usage is TRBV7-2 and J usage is TRBJ2-7; 12 bases map to TRBD2. CDR3 length: 15 amino acids. With 5 bases clipped from V and 6 bases from J, the junction kept 8 bases outside the gene matches. Germline values: CDR1 SGHTA, CDR2 FQGNSA. This CDR3 reads CASSNRLAGDPEQYF. The DNA read from the CDR3 is TGTGCCAGCAGCAACCGACTAGCGGGGGACCCCGAG.

About this clone itself: The CDR3 goes on 3 residues after the read ends, and that part is filled in from the germline J gene. The J gene is TRBJ2-1, the V gene TRBV13; D ambiguous. The CDR3 totals 16 residues. The V end was cut by 5 bases, the J end by 1 base, with 15 bases between. Germline-derived CDR1 and CDR2 are PRHDT and FYEKMQ (reference sequence). The CDR3 here is CASSQGTDTSYNEQFF. The CDR3 DNA, read in part, is TGTGCCAGCAGCCAAGGTACCGACACGTCCTACAATGAG.

Worth noting for this clone: The observed sequence ends 3 residues before the CDR3 terminus, with the missing tail filled in from the germline J gene. The chain carries TRBV6-2 or TRBV6-3 and TRBJ2-3, with 7 bases aligning to TRBD1. The V gene's germline CDR1 is MNHEY and CDR2 SVGEGT. The CDR3 loop spans 15 amino acids. The CDR3 protein is CASRPHDRVNQPQYF. CDR3 bases read: TGTGCCAGCAGACCGCATGACAGGGTCAATCAGCCG.